This T cell receptor (beta chain) is drawn from a study of CD8 T cells in ankylosing spondylitis. Study-wide results and limits: From matched ankylosing spondylitis synovial fluid, disease-linked clones were reportedly recovered at significantly enriched levels. Apparently characteristic of ankylosing spondylitis blood was a TCR beta motif (about eight highly homologous variants).

Trimming stripped 5 bases from V and 5 bases from J, with 12 bases between. Germline CDR1 and CDR2: MNHNS and SASEGT. CDR3 size: 14 residues. Ten or more counts support this clonotype. Its antigen is currently unknown. Using its own MiXCR run on the 5' RACE reads, TCRdb lists one record per CDR3 protein. Of a few hundred thousand distinct CDR3 sequences listed, 9.5% to 13% were seen once; the top ten hold 9.1%. The specimen sequenced was blood, either unsorted or a sorted T cell fraction (not recorded which). This chain links TRBV6-1 with TRBJ1-4, with a tentative D call TRBD1 (6 bases). The clonotype was recovered from a female donor with ankylosing spondylitis or in good health (not recorded which). CDR3 in amino acids: CASSTWRGNEKLFF. CDR3 DNA sequence: TGTGCCAGCAGTACCTGGAGGGGGAATGAAAAACTGTTTTTT.